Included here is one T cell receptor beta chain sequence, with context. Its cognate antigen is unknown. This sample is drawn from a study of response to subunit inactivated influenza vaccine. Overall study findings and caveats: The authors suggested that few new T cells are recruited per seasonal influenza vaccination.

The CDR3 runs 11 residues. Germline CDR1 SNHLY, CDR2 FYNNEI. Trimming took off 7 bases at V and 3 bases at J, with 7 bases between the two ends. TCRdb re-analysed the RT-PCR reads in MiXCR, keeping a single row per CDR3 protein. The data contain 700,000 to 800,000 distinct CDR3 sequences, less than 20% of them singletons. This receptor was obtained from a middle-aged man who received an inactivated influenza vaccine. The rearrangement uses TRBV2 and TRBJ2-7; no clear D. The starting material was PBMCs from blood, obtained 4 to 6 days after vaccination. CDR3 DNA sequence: TGTGCCAGCATTAGGGACTACGAGCAGTACTTC. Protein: CASIRDYEQYF.